These 31 T cell receptor beta chains were sequenced from one sample in a study of CD8+CD57+ T cells in acquired aplastic anemia. Genomic DNA, serving as template, underwent TCR beta VDJ and CDR3 profiling. A single record per CDR3 protein comes from TCRdb applying MiXCR to the reads. Among around 200,000 distinct CDR3 sequences listed, 63% were seen once. The authors sequenced patients whose flow cytometry had shown CD8+CD57+ cell expansion. Sequencing was done on a sample of sorted CD4+, CD8+, or CD8+CD57+ T cells (not recorded which) from PBMCs. The receptors stem from a human donor with aplastic anemia.

This chain connects TRBV29-1 to TRBJ2-2; D call uncertain. Germline V gene data show CDR1 as SQVTM and CDR2 as ANQGSEA. The CDR3 loop spans 11 amino acids. Trimming took off 5 bases at V and 4 bases at J, with 5 bases between the two ends. Written as DNA, the CDR3 is TGCAGCGTTAGGTCCACCGGGGAGCTGTTTTTT. It specifies CSVRSTGELFF.

This chain links TRBV24-1 with TRBJ2-3; 10 nucleotides agree with TRBD1. Germline V gives CDR1 KGHDR, CDR2 SFDVKD. Trimming at V came to 4 bases and at J to 4 bases, leaving 7 bases not matched to a gene. CDR3 size: 16 residues. CDR3 nucleotide sequence: TGTGCCACCAGTGACCTGGGACAGGGGAGGCCAGATACGCAGTATTTT. It yields the protein CATSDLGQGRPDTQYF.

Concerning this clonotype: At one end, the junction sequence differs from germline, possibly due to a read error. The chain couples TRBV10-3 to TRBJ2-5; weak D call: TRBD2 (5 bases). This CDR3 contains 15 residues. Germline V lookup: CDR1 ENHRY, CDR2 SYGVKD. CDR3 protein: CASSDSPLVFETQYF. The CDR3 DNA sequence: TGTGCCAGCAGTGACTCCCCACTAGTCTTCGAGACCCAGTACTTC.

The V call is TRBV10-2, the J call TRBJ2-5; D might be TRBD2 (6 bases). Germline V CDR1 and CDR2: WSHSY, SAAADI. The CDR3 runs 11 residues. V shed 2 bases and J shed 13 bases, with 11 bases lying between them. CDR3 sequence (DNA): TGCGCCAGCAGTGAGGGAGGGTTCCGGTACTTC. It codes for CASSEGGFRYF.

This clonotype was seen only once. V and J are TRBV30 and TRBJ1-1; D might be TRBD1 (5 bases). Germline assignment: CDR1 GTSNPN and CDR2 SVGIG (reference sequence). This CDR3 contains 14 residues. Trimming took 0 bases from V and 4 from J, leaving 12 bases between them. The DNA of the CDR3 is TGTGCCTGGAGTGTAGGGCAGGGATTCACTGAAGCTTTCTTT. It specifies CAWSVGQGFTEAFF.

V gene TRBV25-1 combines with J gene TRBJ2-1; D not resolved. The germline CDR1 and CDR2 sequences are MGHDK and SYGVNS. This CDR3 region has 15 residues. V shed 3 bases and J shed 3 bases, with 12 bases lying between them. The CDR3 sequence: CASSDLGSLYNEQFF. The CDR3 DNA reads as TGTGCCAGCAGTGATTTGGGCAGCCTCTACAATGAGCAGTTCTTC.

This chain links TRBV5-1 with TRBJ2-7; TRBD1 is a possible D gene (6 bases). Trimming removed 0 bases at V and 5 bases at J, with 12 bases between. The germline CDR1 and CDR2 sequences are SGHRS and YFSETQ. The CDR3 length is 14 residues. CDR3: CASSLGGEGDEQYF. CDR3 coding DNA: TGCGCCAGCAGCTTGGGAGGTGAGGGGGACGAGCAGTACTTC.

This clonotype was counted at least ten times. V usage is TRBV6-6 and J usage is TRBJ1-5; TRBD1 is a possible D gene (6 bases). Trimming cost V 0 bases and J 1 base, with 10 bases left between them. Looked up from germline, CDR1 is MNHNY and CDR2 is SVGAGI (reference sequence). The CDR3 loop spans 16 amino acids. CDR3 in amino acids: CASSYSQQGSNQPQHF. DNA for the CDR3: TGTGCCAGCAGTTACTCGCAACAGGGAAGCAATCAGCCCCAGCATTTT.

This clonotype was recorded many times. The chain carries TRBV7-9 and TRBJ1-5; TRBD1 is a possible D gene (5 bases). The CDR3 consists of 15 residues. Germline CDR1 and CDR2: SEHNR and FQNEAQ (reference sequence). The V end lost 4 bases, the J end lost 5 bases, and 15 bases lay between the germline ends. CDR3 protein: CASSSTGTGHQPQHF. CDR3 DNA: TGTGCCAGCAGCTCTACCGGGACGGGACATCAGCCCCAGCATTTT.

The V gene is TRBV9, the J gene TRBJ2-7; 7 bases are a match to TRBD1. The CDR3 is made up of 15 amino acids. After removal of 0 bases from V and 4 bases from J, the junction contained 7 bases not matched to a gene. The germline V gene has CDR1 SGDLS and CDR2 YYNGEE. CDR3: CASSVGDSFGYEQYF. The CDR3 bases are TGTGCCAGCAGCGTAGGGGACAGTTTCGGGTACGAGCAGTACTTC.

Ten or more counts support this clonotype. CDR3 sequence (DNA): TGTGCCATCAGTGAGATCGGACTAGCGGGGGGCACAGATACGCAGTATTTT. It yields the protein CAISEIGLAGGTDTQYF. The chain has TRBV10-3 and TRBJ2-3, with 13 bases matching TRBD2. The CDR3 contains 17 residues. CDR1 ENHRY and CDR2 SYGVKD come from the germline V gene. V gave up 2 bases and J gave up 1 base; unmatched junction bases: 3.

In its sample, this clonotype was seen a few times. The V call is TRBV6-4, the J call TRBJ2-3, with D perhaps matching TRBD1 or TRBD2 (5 bases each). This CDR3 region has 14 residues. V lost 5 bases and J 6 bases, leaving 15 bases between the germline ends. The germline V gene has CDR1 MRHNA and CDR2 SNTAGT. This CDR3 is CASSMTRGADTQYF. The CDR3 DNA sequence: TGTGCCAGCAGTATGACCCGAGGGGCCGATACGCAGTATTTT.

In nucleotides, the CDR3 is TGCAGCGTCAGGGGACGGTTCCAAGAGACCCAGTACTTC. Its protein product is CSVRGRFQETQYF. The chain recombines TRBV29-1 with TRBJ2-5; D is perhaps TRBD1 (6 bases). V was pared by 6 bases and J by 1 base, with 12 bases between. This CDR3 spans 13 amino acids. Germline lookup yields CDR1 SQVTM and CDR2 ANQGSEA.

This chain links TRBV11-2 with TRBJ2-1; no clear D gene. CDR1 is SGHAT, CDR2 FQNNGV, per germline. V was clipped by 5 bases and J by 5 bases, with 13 bases between them. This CDR3 is 14 amino acids long. The CDR3, as DNA: TGTGCCAGCAGCCCCCTCGTGACGGACAATGAGCAGTTCTTC. Translated: CASSPLVTDNEQFF.

The table lists this clonotype with many counts. This chain links TRBV2 with TRBJ2-3; tentative D call: TRBD2 (5 bases). The CDR3 totals 14 residues. Germline assignment: CDR1 SNHLY and CDR2 FYNNEI. V lost 8 bases and J lost 4, with 16 bases in between. Here the CDR3 reads CASDGRVRPDTQYF. CDR3 DNA: TGTGCCAGCGATGGGCGGGTCCGCCCAGATACGCAGTATTTT. Full variable domain (rest looked up from reference TRBV2 and TRBJ2-3): EPEVTQTPSHQVTQMGQEVILRCVPISNHLYFYWYRQILGQKVEFLVSFYNNEISEKSEIFDDQFSVERPDGSNFTLKIRSTKLEDSAMYFCASDGRVRPDTQYFGPGTRLTVL.

The chain uses TRBV7-8 and TRBJ2-7; TRBD2 might be the D (7 bases). Germline assignment: CDR1 SGHVS and CDR2 FQNEAQ. V lost 5 bases and J lost 1, with 21 bases in between. This CDR3 is built from 17 residues. The CDR3 region has the DNA TGTGCCAGCAGCCGCTCAACGGGGGGCGGGGGTTCCTACGAGCAGTACTTC. Protein: CASSRSTGGGGSYEQYF.

This clonotype was observed a few times. The rearrangement joins TRBV19 to TRBJ2-7; perhaps TRBD1 as D (6 bases). There are 15 residues in the CDR3. Per the germline V gene, CDR1 is LNHDA and CDR2 is SQIVND (reference sequence). V dropped 4 bases and J dropped 5 bases, with 18 bases sitting between them. The CDR3 DNA sequence: TGTGCCAGTAGTAGGACGACAGGTGGAGCAAACGAGCAGTACTTC. The encoded protein is CASSRTTGGANEQYF.

As for this clonotype: At one of its ends the junction is not consistent with the germline gene, which may arise from a read error. The J gene is TRBJ2-3, the V gene TRBV14; 13 bases fit TRBD2. Germline CDR1 and CDR2: SGHDN and FVKESK. This CDR3 has 18 residues. CDR3 sequence reads: CASSHVGRLAGGPDTQYF. DNA of the CDR3: TGTGCCAGTAGCCACGTCGGGCGACTAGCGGGGGGTCCAGATACGCAGTATTTT.

In its sample, this clonotype was seen many times. V usage is TRBV6-1 and J usage is TRBJ2-7, with 10 positions matching TRBD1. The V gene end was trimmed by 1 base and the J gene end by 2 bases; junction bases not matched to a gene: 2. Germline lookup yields CDR1 MNHNS and CDR2 SASEGT. The CDR3 consists of 15 residues. As DNA, the CDR3 is TGTGCCAGCAGTGAAGAGACAGGGGGCCCCTACGAGCAGTACTTC. Encoded protein: CASSEETGGPYEQYF.

This chain uses TRBV7-9 with TRBJ1-2; maybe TRBD1 (6 bases). Germline CDR1 is SEHNR and CDR2 is FQNEAQ (reference sequence). Trimming removed 6 bases at V and 6 bases at J, with 11 bases between. The CDR3 is made up of 12 amino acids. CDR3 residues: CASSRQDHGYTF. Written as DNA, the CDR3 is TGTGCCAGCAGTCGACAGGACCATGGCTACACCTTC.

The V and J genes are TRBV12-3 or TRBV12-4 and TRBJ2-5, with a weak D call TRBD2 (5 bases). V was clipped by 3 bases and J by 5 bases, with 13 bases between them. This CDR3 region has 14 residues. The CDR3 reads CASSFSVGGETQYF. The DNA for the CDR3 is TGTGCCAGCAGTTTTTCTGTGGGCGGGGAGACCCAGTACTTC.

The chain employs TRBV20-1 and TRBJ2-3; the D gene is possibly TRBD1 (6 bases). CDR1 and CDR2 (germline): DFQATT, SNEGSKA (reference sequence). The CDR3 contains 14 residues. Trimming removed 3 bases from V and 2 bases from J, with 12 bases in between. The CDR3 bases are TGCAGTGCTAGGAAAGGGGGTGCCACAGATACGCAGTATTTT. It encodes CSARKGGATDTQYF.

This clonotype was found many times. This chain joins TRBV7-9 and TRBJ1-4; the match to TRBD1 covers 9 bases. Germline V gene data show CDR1 as SEHNR and CDR2 as FQNEAQ (reference sequence). CDR3 length equals 19 residues. Trimming at V came to 6 bases and at J to 8 bases, leaving 22 bases not matched to a gene. Written as DNA, the CDR3 is TGTGCCAGCAGGTTTACGGAGGCGGGGAACAGGGGGCGCGGCGAAAAACTGTTTTTT. It codes for CASRFTEAGNRGRGEKLFF.

The J gene is TRBJ2-5, the V gene TRBV2, with TRBD1 identical over 10 bases. The germline V gene has CDR1 SNHLY and CDR2 FYNNEI. This CDR3 contains 13 residues. J was trimmed by 3 bases and V by 6 bases; bases with no gene match: 1. The CDR3 is CASRDRGKETQYF. In nucleotides, the CDR3 is TGTGCCAGCAGGGACAGGGGGAAAGAGACCCAGTACTTC.

This sequence joins TRBV2 and TRBJ1-6; D is possibly TRBD1 (6 bases). Per the germline V gene, CDR1 is SNHLY and CDR2 is FYNNEI. V gave up 3 bases and J gave up 4 bases, with 13 bases separating them. CDR3 length: 16 residues. The CDR3: CASSEMTGVYNSPLHF. DNA for the CDR3: TGTGCCAGCAGTGAGATGACAGGAGTTTATAATTCACCCCTCCACTTT.

Note on this clonotype: A much larger clone differs by one base, so this may be a read error. This chain connects TRBV6-1 to TRBJ1-1; D perhaps matches TRBD1 (5 bases). The CDR3 sequence is 15 residues long. In germline, CDR1 is MNHNS, CDR2 SASEGT. CDR3 nucleotide sequence: TGTGCCAGCAGTGAGCCGGGACGATGGAACACTGGAGCTTTCTTT. Protein product: CASSEPGRWNTGAFF.

The genes are TRBV19 and TRBJ1-4, with 7 positions matching TRBD1. This CDR3 has 17 residues. V shed 4 bases, J shed 0 bases, and the junction held 8 bases outside the gene matches. From germline, CDR1 is LNHDA and CDR2 SQIVND (reference sequence). The CDR3 bases are TGTGCCAGTAGTACCAAGACAGGGAGTACAACTAATGAAAAACTGTTTTTT. Residues: CASSTKTGSTTNEKLFF.

There are many counts of this clonotype. The gene calls are TRBV5-1 and TRBJ1-1; D may be TRBD1 (6 bases). Germline CDR1 is SGHRS and CDR2 is YFSETQ. V was pared by 4 bases and J by 4 bases, with 11 bases between. The CDR3 is made up of 13 amino acids. The CDR3 DNA is TGCGCCAGCAGCCTTCCGGGGGCCACTGAAGCTTTCTTT. This codes for CASSLPGATEAFF.

The sample holds a few counts of this clonotype. The chain is built from TRBV10-3 and TRBJ2-7; D is uncertain. Germline CDR1 and CDR2: ENHRY and SYGVKD. CDR3 size: 16 residues. V gave up 3 bases and J gave up 5 bases, with 20 bases separating them. The CDR3 spells CAISDPLLGRSDEQYF. The CDR3, as DNA: TGTGCCATCAGTGACCCTCTCCTGGGCAGGTCTGACGAGCAGTACTTC.

The gene calls are TRBV2 and TRBJ2-7; TRBD1 aligns across 9 bases. V trimming: 7 bases; J trimming: 0 bases; junction bases outside the gene matches: 4. This CDR3 has 14 residues. Germline CDR1 is SNHLY and CDR2 is FYNNEI. The CDR3, as DNA: TGTGCCAGCACTGAGGACAGGGGCTCCTACGAGCAGTACTTC. It specifies CASTEDRGSYEQYF.

This chain uses TRBV19 with TRBJ1-2; D might be TRBD1 (5 bases). Germline CDR1 reads LNHDA; CDR2 reads SQIVND (reference sequence). This CDR3 spans 10 amino acids. Trimming removed 11 bases from V and 10 bases from J, with 14 bases in between. The CDR3: CAAGRADYTF. The CDR3, as DNA: TGTGCCGCAGGGAGGGCTGACTACACCTTC.